The sequence of this TCR beta chain was determined in a study of shared clonotypes between healthy human individuals. CDR3 length equals 13 residues. Germline-derived CDR1 and CDR2 are SGHTA and FQGNSA. The ends were cut back, 0 bases at V and 10 bases at J, with 10 bases in the middle. This table comes from immunoSEQ multiplex PCR, and its TCRdb copy is limited to in-frame clones, with some not included. The data show under 1,900,000 clones, 98% seen once. This clone was observed once. The chain couples TRBV7-2 to TRBJ2-1; D ambiguous. The sequenced material came from naive CD4+ T cells sorted from blood. Documented subset: CD45RA+ positively selected. The TCR was taken from a man between 25 and 39 years old in good health. The CDR3 loop reads CASSLAEAREQFF. The CDR3 DNA is TGTGCCAGCAGCTTAGCTGAAGCGAGAGAGCAGTTCTTC.